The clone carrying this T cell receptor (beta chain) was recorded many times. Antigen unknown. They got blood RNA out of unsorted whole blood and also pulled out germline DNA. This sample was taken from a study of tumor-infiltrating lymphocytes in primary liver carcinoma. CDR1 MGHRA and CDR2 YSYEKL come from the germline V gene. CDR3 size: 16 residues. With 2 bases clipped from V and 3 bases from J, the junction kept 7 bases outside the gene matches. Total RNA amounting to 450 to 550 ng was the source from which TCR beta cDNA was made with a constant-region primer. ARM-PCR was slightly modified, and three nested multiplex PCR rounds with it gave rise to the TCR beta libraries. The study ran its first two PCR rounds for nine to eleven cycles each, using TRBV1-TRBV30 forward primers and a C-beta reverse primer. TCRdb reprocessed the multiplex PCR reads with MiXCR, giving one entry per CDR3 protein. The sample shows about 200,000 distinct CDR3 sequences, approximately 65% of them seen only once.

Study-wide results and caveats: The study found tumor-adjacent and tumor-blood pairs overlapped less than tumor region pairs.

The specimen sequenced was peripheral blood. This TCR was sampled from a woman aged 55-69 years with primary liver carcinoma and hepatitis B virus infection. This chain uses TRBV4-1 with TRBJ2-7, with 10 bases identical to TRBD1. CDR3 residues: CASSQSPGQGSYEQYF. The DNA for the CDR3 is TGCGCCAGCAGCCAAAGCCCGGGACAGGGGAGCTACGAGCAGTACTTC.